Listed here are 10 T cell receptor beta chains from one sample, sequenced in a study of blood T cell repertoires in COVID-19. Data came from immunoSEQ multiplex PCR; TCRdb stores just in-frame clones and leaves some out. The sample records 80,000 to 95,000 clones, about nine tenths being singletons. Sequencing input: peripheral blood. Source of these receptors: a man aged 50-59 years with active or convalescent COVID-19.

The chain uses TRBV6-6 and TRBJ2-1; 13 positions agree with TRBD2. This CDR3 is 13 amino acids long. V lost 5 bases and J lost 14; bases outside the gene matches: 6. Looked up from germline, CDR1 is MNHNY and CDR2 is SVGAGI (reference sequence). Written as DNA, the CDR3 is TGTGCCAGCAGTCCCATCACTAGCGGGAGGGAGTTCTTC. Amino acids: CASSPITSGREFF.

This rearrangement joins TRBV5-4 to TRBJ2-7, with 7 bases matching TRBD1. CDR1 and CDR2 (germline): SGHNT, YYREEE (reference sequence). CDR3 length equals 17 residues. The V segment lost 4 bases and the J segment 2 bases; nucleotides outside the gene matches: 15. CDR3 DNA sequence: TGTGCCAGCAGCCCCAGACAGGGAATAAGTGGAACCTACGAGCAGTACTTC. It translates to CASSPRQGISGTYEQYF. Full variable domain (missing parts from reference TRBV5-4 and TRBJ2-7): ETGVTQSPTHLIKTRGQQVTLRCSSQSGHNTVSWYQQALGQGPQFIFQYYREEENGRGNFPPRFSGLQFPNYSSELNVNALELDDSALYLCASSPRQGISGTYEQYFGPGTRLTVT.

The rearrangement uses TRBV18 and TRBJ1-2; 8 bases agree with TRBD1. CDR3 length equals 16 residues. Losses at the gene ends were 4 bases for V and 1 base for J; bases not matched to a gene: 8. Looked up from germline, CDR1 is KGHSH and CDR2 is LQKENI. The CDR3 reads CASSRDAGGNNYGYTF. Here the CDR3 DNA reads TGTGCCAGCTCACGGGATGCAGGGGGCAATAACTATGGCTACACCTTC.

The CDR3 reads CASRITGNSGNTIYF. The CDR3 nucleotides are TGTGCCAGTAGAATCACCGGTAACTCTGGAAACACCATATATTTT. The rearrangement uses TRBV19 and TRBJ1-3; D ambiguous. This CDR3 has 15 residues. Germline V gene sequence: CDR1 LNHDA, CDR2 SQIVND (reference sequence). Trimming stripped 6 bases from V and 0 bases from J, with 12 bases between.

The CDR3 sequence: CASSLGLRAGAHSPLHF. CDR3 nucleotides: TGTGCCAGCAGCTTAGGGCTCCGCGCGGGGGCCCATTCACCCCTCCACTTT. This sequence joins TRBV11-2 and TRBJ1-6, with D perhaps matching TRBD1 (6 bases). The CDR3 is made up of 17 amino acids. V was shortened by 1 base and J by 8 bases, with 18 bases between the two germline ends. Germline CDR1 SGHAT, CDR2 FQNNGV. The whole variable domain, filled in from reference TRBV11-2 and TRBJ1-6, reads EAGVAQSPRYKIIEKRQSVAFWCNPISGHATLYWYQQILGQGPKLLIQFQNNGVVDDSQLPKDRFSAERLKGVDSTLKIQPAKLEDSAVYLCASSLGLRAGAHSPLHFGNGTRLTVT.

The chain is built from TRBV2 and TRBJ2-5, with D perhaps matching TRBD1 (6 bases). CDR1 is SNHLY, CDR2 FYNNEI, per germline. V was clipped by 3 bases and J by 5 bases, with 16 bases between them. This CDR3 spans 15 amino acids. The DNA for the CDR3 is TGTGCCAGCAGTGAGGAGACAGGAAGGGGGGAGACCCAGTACTTC. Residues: CASSEETGRGETQYF.

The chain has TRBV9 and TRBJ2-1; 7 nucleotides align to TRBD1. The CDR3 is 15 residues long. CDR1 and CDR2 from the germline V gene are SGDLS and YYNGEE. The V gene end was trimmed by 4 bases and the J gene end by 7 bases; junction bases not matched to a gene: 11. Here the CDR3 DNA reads TGTGCCAGCAGCCCAGGGGGAGACCCCTGGAATGAGCAGTTCTTC. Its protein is CASSPGGDPWNEQFF.

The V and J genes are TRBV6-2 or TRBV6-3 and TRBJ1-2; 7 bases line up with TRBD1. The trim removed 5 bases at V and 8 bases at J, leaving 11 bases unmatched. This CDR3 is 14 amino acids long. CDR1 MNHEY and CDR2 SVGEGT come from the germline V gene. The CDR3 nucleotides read TGTGCCAGCAGTGACCCGGGACAGAGGGACGGCTACACCTTC. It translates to CASSDPGQRDGYTF.

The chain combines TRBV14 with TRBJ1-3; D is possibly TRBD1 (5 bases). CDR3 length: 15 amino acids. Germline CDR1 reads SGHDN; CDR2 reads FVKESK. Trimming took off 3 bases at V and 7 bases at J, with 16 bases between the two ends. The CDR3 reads CASSHDGGAWNTIYF. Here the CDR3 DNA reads TGTGCCAGCAGCCACGATGGAGGGGCCTGGAACACCATATATTTT.

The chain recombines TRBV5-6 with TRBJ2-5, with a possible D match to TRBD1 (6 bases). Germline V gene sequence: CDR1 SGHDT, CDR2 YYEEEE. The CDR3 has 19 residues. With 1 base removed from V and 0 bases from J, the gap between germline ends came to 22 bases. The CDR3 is CASSLRMGARLVHQETQYF. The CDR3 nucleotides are TGTGCCAGCAGCTTGAGGATGGGGGCGAGGTTGGTGCACCAAGAGACCCAGTACTTC.